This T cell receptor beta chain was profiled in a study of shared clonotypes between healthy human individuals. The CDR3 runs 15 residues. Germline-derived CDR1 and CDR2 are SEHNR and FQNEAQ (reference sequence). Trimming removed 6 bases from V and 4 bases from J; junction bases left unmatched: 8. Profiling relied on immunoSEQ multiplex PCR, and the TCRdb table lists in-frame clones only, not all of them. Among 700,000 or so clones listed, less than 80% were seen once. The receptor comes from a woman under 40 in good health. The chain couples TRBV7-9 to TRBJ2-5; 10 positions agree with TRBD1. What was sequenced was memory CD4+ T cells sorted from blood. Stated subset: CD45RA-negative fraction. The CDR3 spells CASRSTGTGAETQYF. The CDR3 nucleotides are TGTGCCAGCAGGTCAACCGGGACAGGGGCAGAGACCCAGTACTTC.